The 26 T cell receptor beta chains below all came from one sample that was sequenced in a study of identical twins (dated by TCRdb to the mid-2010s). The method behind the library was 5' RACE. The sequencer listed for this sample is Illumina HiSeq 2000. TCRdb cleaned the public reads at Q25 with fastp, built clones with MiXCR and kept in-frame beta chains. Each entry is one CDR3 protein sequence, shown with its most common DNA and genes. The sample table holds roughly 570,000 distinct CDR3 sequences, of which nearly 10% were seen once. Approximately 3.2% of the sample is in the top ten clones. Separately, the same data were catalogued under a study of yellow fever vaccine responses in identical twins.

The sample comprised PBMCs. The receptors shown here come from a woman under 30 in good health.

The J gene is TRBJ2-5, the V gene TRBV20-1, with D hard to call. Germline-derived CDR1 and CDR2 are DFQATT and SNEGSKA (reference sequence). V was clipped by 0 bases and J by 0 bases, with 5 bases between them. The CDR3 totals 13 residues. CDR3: CSARDAYQETQYF. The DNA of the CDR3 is TGCAGTGCTAGAGATGCTTACCAAGAGACCCAGTACTTC.

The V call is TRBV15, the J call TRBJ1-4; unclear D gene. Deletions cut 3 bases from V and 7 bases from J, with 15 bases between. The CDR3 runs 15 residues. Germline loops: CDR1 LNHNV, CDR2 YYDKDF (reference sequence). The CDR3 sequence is CATSSDKGDGEKLFF. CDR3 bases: TGTGCCACCAGCAGCGACAAGGGTGATGGTGAAAAACTGTTTTTT.

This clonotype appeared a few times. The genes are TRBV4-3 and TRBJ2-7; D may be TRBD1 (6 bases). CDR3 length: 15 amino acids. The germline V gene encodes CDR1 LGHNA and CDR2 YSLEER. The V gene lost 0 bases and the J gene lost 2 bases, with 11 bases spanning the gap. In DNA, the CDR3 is TGCGCCAGCAGCCAAGATCGGGCAGGGGCCTACGAGCAGTACTTC. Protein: CASSQDRAGAYEQYF.

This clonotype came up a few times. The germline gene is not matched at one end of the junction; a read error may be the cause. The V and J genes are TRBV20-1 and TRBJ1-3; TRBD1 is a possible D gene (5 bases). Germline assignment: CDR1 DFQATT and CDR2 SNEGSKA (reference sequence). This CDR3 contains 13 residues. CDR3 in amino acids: CSGRESSGNNIYF. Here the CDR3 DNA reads TGCAGTGGCAGGGAAAGCTCTGGAAACAACATATATTTT.

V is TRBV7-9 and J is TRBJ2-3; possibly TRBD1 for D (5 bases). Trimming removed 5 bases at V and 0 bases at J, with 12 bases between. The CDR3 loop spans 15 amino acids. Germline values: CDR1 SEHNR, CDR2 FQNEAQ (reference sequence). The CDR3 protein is CASSPGDSSTDTQYF. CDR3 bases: TGTGCCAGCAGCCCCGGAGACAGTAGCACAGATACGCAGTATTTT.

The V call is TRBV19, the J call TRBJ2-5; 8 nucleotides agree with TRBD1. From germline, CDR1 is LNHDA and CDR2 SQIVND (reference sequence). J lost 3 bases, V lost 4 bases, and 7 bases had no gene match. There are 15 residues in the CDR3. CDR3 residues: CASSTVDRGKETQYF. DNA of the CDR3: TGTGCCAGTAGTACGGTCGACAGGGGAAAAGAGACCCAGTACTTC.

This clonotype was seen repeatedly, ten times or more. The CDR3 region is CSVEGTVTEAFF. The CDR3 DNA follows: TGCAGCGTTGAAGGGACAGTCACTGAAGCTTTCTTT. The genes are TRBV29-1 and TRBJ1-1; weak D call: TRBD1 (6 bases). Trimming left V 1 base short and J 4 bases short, with 7 bases between. Germline V lookup: CDR1 SQVTM, CDR2 ANQGSEA. There are 12 residues in the CDR3.

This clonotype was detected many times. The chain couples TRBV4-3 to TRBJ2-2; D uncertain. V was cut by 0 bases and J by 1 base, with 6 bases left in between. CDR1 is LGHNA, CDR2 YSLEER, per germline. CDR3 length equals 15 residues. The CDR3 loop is CASSQDWLNTGELFF. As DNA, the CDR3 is TGCGCCAGCAGCCAAGATTGGCTGAACACCGGGGAGCTGTTTTTT.

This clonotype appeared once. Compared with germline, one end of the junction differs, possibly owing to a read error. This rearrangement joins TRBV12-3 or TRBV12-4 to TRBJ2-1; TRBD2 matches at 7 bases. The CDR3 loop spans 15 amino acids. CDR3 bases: TGTGCCAGCAGGGGAGGGGCTTCCCGGGATAATGAGCGGTTCTTC. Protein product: CASRGGASRDNERFF.

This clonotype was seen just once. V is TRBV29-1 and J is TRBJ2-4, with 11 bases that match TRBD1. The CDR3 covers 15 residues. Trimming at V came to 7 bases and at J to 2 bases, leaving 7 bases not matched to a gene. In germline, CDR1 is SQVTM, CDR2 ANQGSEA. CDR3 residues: CSARGQGATKNIQYF. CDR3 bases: TGCAGCGCCAGAGGACAGGGGGCTACCAAAAACATTCAGTACTTC.

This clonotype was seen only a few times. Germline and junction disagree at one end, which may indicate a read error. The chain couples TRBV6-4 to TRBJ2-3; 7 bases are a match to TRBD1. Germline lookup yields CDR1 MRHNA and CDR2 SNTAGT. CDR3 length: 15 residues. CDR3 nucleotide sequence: TGTGCCAGCAGTTTAGGACAGGTGGATACAGATGCGCAGTATTTT. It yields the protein CASSLGQVDTDAQYF.

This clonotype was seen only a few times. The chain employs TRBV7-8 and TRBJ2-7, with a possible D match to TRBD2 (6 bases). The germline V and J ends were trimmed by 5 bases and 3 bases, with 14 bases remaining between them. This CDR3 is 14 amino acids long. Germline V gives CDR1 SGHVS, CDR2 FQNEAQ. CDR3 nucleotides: TGTGCCAGCAGCATGACGGGGGATGACTACGAGCAGTACTTC. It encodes CASSMTGDDYEQYF.

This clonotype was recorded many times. The CDR3 sequence is CASSRDSYGYTF. As DNA, the CDR3 is TGTGCCAGCAGCCGGGACAGCTATGGCTACACCTTC. The rearrangement links TRBV7-2 to TRBJ1-2; TRBD1 aligns across 7 bases. From germline, CDR1 is SGHTA and CDR2 FQGNSA. The junction had 1 base not matched to a gene; V was cut back by 5 bases and J by 4 bases. The CDR3 totals 12 residues.

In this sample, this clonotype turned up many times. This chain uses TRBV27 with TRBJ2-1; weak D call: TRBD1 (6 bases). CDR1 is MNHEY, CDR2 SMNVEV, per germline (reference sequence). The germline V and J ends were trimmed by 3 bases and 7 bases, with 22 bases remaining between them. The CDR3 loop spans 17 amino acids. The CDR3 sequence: CASSFFQGLFIGNEQFF. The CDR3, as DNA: TGTGCCAGCAGTTTTTTCCAGGGGCTGTTTATTGGGAATGAGCAGTTCTTC.

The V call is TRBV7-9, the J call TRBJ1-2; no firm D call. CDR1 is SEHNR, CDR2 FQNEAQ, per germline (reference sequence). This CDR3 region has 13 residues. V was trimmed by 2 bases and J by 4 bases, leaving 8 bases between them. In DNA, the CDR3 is TGTGCCAGCAGCTTATCACAGTCCTATGGCTACACCTTC. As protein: CASSLSQSYGYTF.

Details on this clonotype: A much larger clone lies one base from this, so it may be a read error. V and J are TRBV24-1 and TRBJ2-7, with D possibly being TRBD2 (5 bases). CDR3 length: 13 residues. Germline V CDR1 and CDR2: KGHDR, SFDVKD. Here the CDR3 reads CPTSGTRSYEQYF. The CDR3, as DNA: TGTCCCACCAGCGGTACCCGCTCCTACGAGCAGTACTTC.

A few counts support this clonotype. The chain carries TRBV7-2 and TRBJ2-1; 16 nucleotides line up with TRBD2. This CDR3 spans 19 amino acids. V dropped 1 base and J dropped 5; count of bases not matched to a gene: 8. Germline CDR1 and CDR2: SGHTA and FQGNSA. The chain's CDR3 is CASSLGPGLAGGPDNEQFF. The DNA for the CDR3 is TGTGCCAGCAGCTTAGGGCCGGGACTAGCGGGAGGGCCAGACAATGAGCAGTTCTTC.

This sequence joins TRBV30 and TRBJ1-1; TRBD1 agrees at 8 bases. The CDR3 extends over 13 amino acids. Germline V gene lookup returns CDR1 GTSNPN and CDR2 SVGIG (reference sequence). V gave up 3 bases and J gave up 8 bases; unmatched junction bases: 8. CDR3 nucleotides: TGTGCCTGGAGACCCACTGGACAGGGCGAAGCTTTCTTT. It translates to CAWRPTGQGEAFF.

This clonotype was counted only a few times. CDR3 region: CASSQGSGGVRDTQYF. CDR3 coding DNA: TGTGCCAGCAGCCAAGGAAGCGGGGGGGTCAGAGATACGCAGTATTTT. The chain has TRBV3-1 and TRBJ2-3; 10 nucleotides align to TRBD2. The ends lost 1 base at V and 5 bases at J; junction bases unmatched: 6. The CDR3 totals 16 residues. Germline V lookup: CDR1 LGHDT, CDR2 YNNKEL (reference sequence).

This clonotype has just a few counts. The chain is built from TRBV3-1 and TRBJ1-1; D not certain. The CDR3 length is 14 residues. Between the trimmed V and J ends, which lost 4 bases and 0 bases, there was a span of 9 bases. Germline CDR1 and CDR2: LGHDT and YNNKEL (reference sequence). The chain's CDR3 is CASSPQWVNTEAFF. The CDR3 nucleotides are TGTGCCAGCAGCCCGCAGTGGGTGAACACTGAAGCTTTCTTT.

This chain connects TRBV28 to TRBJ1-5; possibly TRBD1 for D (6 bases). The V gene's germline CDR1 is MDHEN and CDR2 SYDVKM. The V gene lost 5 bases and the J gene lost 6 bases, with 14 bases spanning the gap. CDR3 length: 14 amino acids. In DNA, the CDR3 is TGTGCCAGCAGTATTCGGGGGGCGCTTCAGCCCCAGCATTTT. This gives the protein CASSIRGALQPQHF.

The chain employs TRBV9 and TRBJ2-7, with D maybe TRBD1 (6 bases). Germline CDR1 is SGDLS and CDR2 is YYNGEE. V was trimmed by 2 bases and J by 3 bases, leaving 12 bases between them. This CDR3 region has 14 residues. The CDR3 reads CASSVGGVDYEQYF. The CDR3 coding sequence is TGTGCCAGCAGCGTTGGGGGCGTAGACTACGAGCAGTACTTC.

Here the CDR3 reads CASSPHGTEAFF. In DNA, the CDR3 is TGTGCCAGCAGCCCTCACGGGACTGAAGCTTTCTTT. J is TRBJ1-1 and V is TRBV3-1; D gene ambiguous. The length of the CDR3 is 12 residues. V lost 4 bases and J 5 bases, leaving 8 bases between the germline ends. Germline V CDR1 and CDR2: LGHDT, YNNKEL (reference sequence).

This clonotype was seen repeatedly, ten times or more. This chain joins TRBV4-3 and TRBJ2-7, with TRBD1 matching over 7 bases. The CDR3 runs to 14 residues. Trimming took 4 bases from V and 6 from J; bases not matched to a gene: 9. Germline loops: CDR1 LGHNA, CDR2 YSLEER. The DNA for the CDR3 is TGCGCCAGCAGCCCCGGGACAGTGGCCTCCGAGCAGTACTTC. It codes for CASSPGTVASEQYF.

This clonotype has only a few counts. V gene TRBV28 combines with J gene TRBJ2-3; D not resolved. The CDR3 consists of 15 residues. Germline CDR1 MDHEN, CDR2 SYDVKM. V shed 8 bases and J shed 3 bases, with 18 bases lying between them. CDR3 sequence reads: CASGLAWLGTDTQYF. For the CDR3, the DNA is TGTGCCAGCGGCTTGGCGTGGTTGGGGACAGATACGCAGTATTTT.

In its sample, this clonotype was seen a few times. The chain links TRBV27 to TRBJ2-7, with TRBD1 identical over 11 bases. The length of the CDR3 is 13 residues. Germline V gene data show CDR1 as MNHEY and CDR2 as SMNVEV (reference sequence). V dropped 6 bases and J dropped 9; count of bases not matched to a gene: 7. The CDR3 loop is CASSPDRGQRQYF. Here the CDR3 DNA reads TGTGCCAGCAGCCCGGACAGGGGGCAGAGGCAGTACTTC.